This T cell receptor beta chain was obtained from a study of T cell responses to AZD1222 COVID-19 vaccine. Study-level points and caveats: Dominant CD4 TCR responses targeted spike regions 160-218 and 743-854. Nearly half of spike-specific TCRs reportedly target unmutated variant regions. Baseline seropositivity characterized only six AZD1222 recipients.

This clone came up a few times. No antigen is known for it. The method was immunoSEQ multiplex PCR; TCRdb's version includes in-frame clones alone and lacks a portion of them. The table records about 180,000 clones, over 85% of them present only once. The TCR originated in an adult in good health. Specimen: peripheral blood, collected on day 0 of AZD1222 vaccination.

CDR3 protein: CASSEAGQQNQPQHF. The CDR3 bases are TGTGCCAGCAGTGAAGCGGGACAGCAAAATCAGCCCCAGCATTTT. V usage is TRBV6-1 and J usage is TRBJ1-5; 7 positions agree with TRBD1. Trimming took 0 bases from V and 4 from J; bases not matched to a gene: 3. The CDR3 has 15 residues. CDR1 is MNHNS, CDR2 SASEGT, per germline.